The 30 T cell receptor beta chains in this list originate from one sample, sequenced in a study of human T cells and chemical hapten exposure. The time point denotes: pre-sensitization, week 0. Described treatment: therapeutic diphenylcyclopropenone sensitization with weekly scalp DPC. From the RACE reads, TCRdb called clonotypes with MiXCR, one entry per CDR3 protein. The sample contains approximately 370,000 distinct CDR3 sequences, 4.5% to 7% of which appear only once. Here the sequenced sample was whole blood, taken in connection with sensitization to the hapten diphenylcyclopropenone (DPC). These TCRs come from a woman between 18 and 29 years old with alopecia areata. Some clones in this sample may be carry-over from other donors' samples.

This clonotype was detected only a few times. The V gene is TRBV29-1, the J gene TRBJ2-7, with D possibly TRBD2 on 7 matching bases. The CDR3 covers 12 residues. V lost 6 bases and J 2 bases, leaving 11 bases between the germline ends. Germline V gene lookup returns CDR1 SQVTM and CDR2 ANQGSEA. CDR3 nucleotides: TGCAGCGTACAGGGAGGGGCCTACGAGCAGTACTTC. Its protein is CSVQGGAYEQYF.

This chain connects TRBV16 to TRBJ1-5; 7 nucleotides line up with TRBD1. V lost 5 bases to trimming and J lost 11 bases; unmatched junction nucleotides: 12. Germline values: CDR1 KGHSY, CDR2 FQNENV. This CDR3 is 14 amino acids long. The CDR3 sequence: CASSDRTPQGAQHF. CDR3 nucleotide sequence: TGTGCCAGCAGCGACCGGACACCTCAGGGGGCCCAGCATTTT. Complete variable domain (other parts from reference TRBV16 and TRBJ1-5): GEEVAQTPKHLVRGEGQKAKLYCAPIKGHSYVFWYQQVLKNEFKFLISFQNENVFDETGMPKERFSAKCLPNSPCSLEIQATKLEDSAVYFCASSDRTPQGAQHFGDGTRLSIL.

This clonotype was counted between two and nine times. The V call is TRBV11-2, the J call TRBJ1-5; possibly TRBD1 for D (6 bases). CDR3 size: 12 residues. Between the trimmed V and J ends, which lost 4 bases and 11 bases, there was a span of 12 bases. Germline assignment: CDR1 SGHAT and CDR2 FQNNGV. CDR3 DNA sequence: TGTGCCAGCAGCTCCACAGGGATGACCCAGCATTTT. The encoded protein is CASSSTGMTQHF.

Many counts were recorded for this clonotype. The CDR3 region is CASSQEVTESYEQYF. The DNA of the CDR3 is TGTGCCAGCAGCCAAGAGGTTACAGAATCATACGAGCAGTACTTC. The chain uses TRBV4-2 and TRBJ2-7; D uncertain. The CDR3 runs to 15 residues. Deletions cut 0 bases from V and 4 bases from J, with 13 bases between. The germline V gene encodes CDR1 LGHNA and CDR2 YNFKEQ.

This clonotype was counted ten times or more. The CDR3 region is CSASKGLAGGPYEQYF. CDR3 DNA sequence: TGCAGTGCTAGCAAAGGACTAGCGGGGGGTCCCTACGAGCAGTACTTC. V and J are TRBV20-1 and TRBJ2-7, with 14 positions matching TRBD2. V was pared by 3 bases and J by 2 bases, with 6 bases of the junction left unmatched. This CDR3 is built from 16 residues. CDR1 and CDR2 from the germline V gene are DFQATT and SNEGSKA (reference sequence).

This clonotype appeared many times. This chain uses TRBV11-3 with TRBJ2-7; unclear D gene. The length of the CDR3 is 16 residues. Germline V lookup: CDR1 SGHNT, CDR2 YENEEA. V was clipped by 0 bases and J by 2 bases, with 14 bases between them. The CDR3 region is CASSLDWEENPYEQYF. The DNA of the CDR3 is TGTGCCAGCAGCTTAGATTGGGAAGAGAACCCCTACGAGCAGTACTTC.

This clonotype was recorded at least ten times. The V gene is TRBV5-1, the J gene TRBJ1-1, with 7 bases aligning to TRBD1. V was pared by 2 bases and J by 0 bases, with 10 bases of the junction left unmatched. The CDR3 contains 17 residues. Germline CDR1 reads SGHRS; CDR2 reads YFSETQ. The CDR3 spells CASSFEGASVLNTEAFF. DNA for the CDR3: TGCGCCAGCAGCTTCGAGGGGGCGTCGGTACTGAACACTGAAGCTTTCTTT.

Ten or more counts support this clonotype. This chain joins TRBV6-5 and TRBJ1-2; TRBD1 might be the D (5 bases). Trimming left V 6 bases short and J 3 bases short, with 8 bases between. CDR1 MNHEY and CDR2 SVGAGI come from the germline V gene. CDR3 length: 12 amino acids. CDR3 DNA: TGTGCCAGCAGCGACAGATACTATGGCTACACCTTC. Translated, it gives CASSDRYYGYTF.

Many counts were recorded for this clonotype. The chain uses TRBV5-1 and TRBJ2-3; 8 positions agree with TRBD1. Trimming cost V 7 bases and J 6 bases; bases outside gene matches: 10. The CDR3 loop spans 14 amino acids. Germline CDR1 is SGHRS and CDR2 is YFSETQ. CDR3 protein: CASSNQGALDTQYF. The CDR3 coding sequence is TGCGCCAGCTCGAACCAGGGGGCTTTGGATACGCAGTATTTT.

This clonotype was detected many times. The chain recombines TRBV7-3 with TRBJ1-6, with TRBD1 identical over 7 bases. The germline CDR1 and CDR2 sequences are SGHTA and FQGTGA. The length of the CDR3 is 13 residues. Trimming took 5 bases from V and 8 from J; bases not matched to a gene: 3. Written as DNA, the CDR3 is TGTGCCAGCAGCCCAGACAGGGATTCACCCCTCCACTTT. This sequence encodes CASSPDRDSPLHF.

This clonotype was observed a few times. The chain employs TRBV6-5 and TRBJ1-5; D unclear. V was trimmed by 5 bases and J by 5 bases, leaving 7 bases between them. The CDR3 totals 12 residues. CDR1 and CDR2 (germline): MNHEY, SVGAGI. CDR3 residues: CASSAIDQPQHF. The CDR3 nucleotides are TGTGCCAGCAGTGCCATTGATCAGCCCCAGCATTTT.

This clonotype was counted only a few times. CDR3 region: CSGGVPAGPNVLTF. The CDR3 nucleotides read TGCAGCGGGGGGGTCCCGGCCGGGCCCAACGTCCTGACTTTC. The chain is built from TRBV29-1 and TRBJ2-6; weak D call: TRBD2 (6 bases). Trimming removed 7 bases at V and 8 bases at J, with 18 bases between. This CDR3 region has 14 residues. Germline-derived CDR1 and CDR2 are SQVTM and ANQGSEA.

This clonotype has at least ten counts. The chain has TRBV11-2 and TRBJ1-1; D is unclear. This CDR3 is 15 amino acids long. V was clipped by 4 bases and J by 1 base, with 13 bases between them. Germline V gene data show CDR1 as SGHAT and CDR2 as FQNNGV. CDR3 coding DNA: TGTGCCAGCAGCTCCCGTGAGCCGGGGAACACTGAAGCTTTCTTT. It translates to CASSSREPGNTEAFF.

This clonotype has a handful of counts. A read error is possible here, since a much larger clone lies one base away. The genes are TRBV11-3 and TRBJ2-7; the D gene is possibly TRBD1 (5 bases). V lost 1 base and J lost 5, with 9 bases in between. The CDR3 has 13 amino acids. The V gene's germline CDR1 is SGHNT and CDR2 YENEEA. DNA for the CDR3: TGTGCCAGCAGCTTAGGCAGGGCCCACGAGCAGTACTTC. Encoded protein: CASSLGRAHEQYF.

V is TRBV4-3 and J is TRBJ2-7; TRBD1 matches 12 bases. V was clipped by 0 bases and J by 7 bases; unmatched bases: 7. CDR1 is LGHNA and CDR2 is YSLEER in the germline V gene. This CDR3 contains 16 residues. The CDR3, as DNA: TGCGCCAGCAGCCAAGATCGGGGACAGGGGGCAAGGGAGCAGTACTTC. Translated: CASSQDRGQGAREQYF.

This clonotype came up many times. The V call is TRBV27, the J call TRBJ1-4; D not resolved. The germline gives CDR1 MNHEY, CDR2 SMNVEV (reference sequence). The CDR3 spans 13 residues. Trimming removed 5 bases from V and 6 bases from J, with 10 bases in between. CDR3 bases: TGTGCCAGCAGTCCTCACATGTATGAAAAACTGTTTTTT. Translated: CASSPHMYEKLFF.

This clonotype appeared a few times. The chain is built from TRBV6-2 or TRBV6-3 and TRBJ1-2; D remains ambiguous. There are 12 residues in the CDR3. Between the trimmed V and J ends, which lost 2 bases and 6 bases, there was a span of 7 bases. Germline V lookup: CDR1 MNHEY, CDR2 SVGEGT. DNA for the CDR3: TGTGCCAGCAGTTACACAAGGGATGGCTACACCTTC. Its protein product is CASSYTRDGYTF.

The chain carries TRBV11-2 and TRBJ1-2; 9 bases align to TRBD1. Germline V gene data show CDR1 as SGHAT and CDR2 as FQNNGV. CDR3 length: 15 amino acids. The V and J ends lost 4 bases and 6 bases, in that order; junction bases with no gene match: 9. This CDR3 is CASSWEVQGADGYTF. The DNA for the CDR3 is TGTGCCAGCAGCTGGGAGGTACAGGGGGCTGATGGCTACACCTTC.

The CDR3 sequence: CASSRGGPYEQYF. The CDR3 nucleotides are TGTGCCAGCAGCCGGGGGGGCCCCTACGAGCAGTACTTC. The chain carries TRBV7-6 and TRBJ2-7, with 8 bases fitting TRBD2. CDR3 length equals 13 residues. Germline-derived CDR1 and CDR2 are SGHVS and FNYEAQ. Losses at the gene ends were 5 bases for V and 2 bases for J; bases not matched to a gene: 2.

This clonotype has at least ten counts. V and J are TRBV20-1 and TRBJ2-6; D uncertain. This CDR3 comprises 15 residues. Per germline, CDR1 DFQATT and CDR2 SNEGSKA (reference sequence). Trimming shortened V by 3 bases and J by 0 bases, and 9 bases separated the two germline ends. CDR3 protein: CSASLVHSGANVLTF. DNA for the CDR3: TGCAGTGCTAGTCTAGTCCACTCTGGGGCCAACGTCCTGACTTTC.

This clonotype appeared many times. The V and J genes are TRBV7-2 and TRBJ1-6; D remains unclear. There are 15 residues in the CDR3. The V end was cut by 4 bases, the J end by 8 bases, with 15 bases between. In germline, CDR1 is SGHTA, CDR2 FQGNSA. The CDR3, as DNA: TGTGCCAGCAGCTCCGATCAACCGAGCCATTCACCCCTCCACTTT. It encodes CASSSDQPSHSPLHF.

This clonotype was seen ten or more times. The chain combines TRBV20-1 with TRBJ1-3, with D unclear. The CDR3 is 16 residues long. The germline V gene has CDR1 DFQATT and CDR2 SNEGSKA (reference sequence). V was shortened by 0 bases and J by 4 bases, with 16 bases between the two germline ends. CDR3 in DNA: TGCAGTGCTAGAGATCCGCCACTTCTGAGGGGAAACACCATATATTTT. This gives the protein CSARDPPLLRGNTIYF.

The J gene is TRBJ2-5, the V gene TRBV5-1; D not certain. The ends were cut back, 0 bases at V and 1 base at J, with 13 bases in the middle. The CDR3 covers 16 residues. The germline gives CDR1 SGHRS, CDR2 YFSETQ. CDR3: CASSLVGRGFQETQYF. The CDR3, as DNA: TGCGCCAGCAGCTTGGTCGGCCGTGGATTCCAAGAGACCCAGTACTTC. Based on the CDR3 plus reference TRBV5-1 and TRBJ2-5, the full variable domain is KAGVTQTPRYLIKTRGQQVTLSCSPISGHRSVSWYQQTPGQGLQFLFEYFSETQRNKGNFPGRFSGRQFSNSRSEMNVSTLELGDSALYLCASSLVGRGFQETQYFGPGTRLLVL.

In this sample, this clonotype turned up a few times. The chain carries TRBV7-2 and TRBJ1-6; D gene uncertain. The CDR3 has 15 residues. V was cut by 4 bases and J by 9 bases, with 16 bases left in between. Germline V gives CDR1 SGHTA, CDR2 FQGNSA. CDR3 sequence: CASSSYYGSGSPLHF. In DNA form, the CDR3 reads TGTGCCAGCAGCTCATACTACGGATCGGGTTCACCCCTCCACTTT. The whole variable domain, remainder taken from reference TRBV7-2 and TRBJ1-6, is GAGVSQSPSNKVTEKGKDVELRCDPISGHTALYWYRQSLGQGLEFLIYFQGNSAPDKSGLPSDRFSAERTGGSVSTLTIQRTQQEDSAVYLCASSSYYGSGSPLHFGNGTRLTVT.

This clonotype was observed a few times. The rearrangement uses TRBV7-9 and TRBJ1-2, with D possibly being TRBD1 (5 bases). This CDR3 is 13 amino acids long. V lost 3 bases to trimming and J lost 5 bases, with 10 bases between them. CDR1 and CDR2 (germline): SEHNR, FQNEAQ (reference sequence). The DNA of the CDR3 is TGTGCCAGCAGCTTTAGGACAATATATGGCTACACCTTC. Translating gives CASSFRTIYGYTF.

V gene TRBV25-1 combines with J gene TRBJ2-7, with TRBD1 as a possible D gene (6 bases). Trimming pared 4 bases from V and 2 bases from J, leaving 12 bases between. There are 14 residues in the CDR3. CDR1 MGHDK and CDR2 SYGVNS come from the germline V gene. CDR3 sequence reads: CASSGPGQTYEQYF. The CDR3 DNA reads TGTGCCAGCAGTGGCCCTGGACAGACCTACGAGCAGTACTTC.

The chain carries TRBV3-1 and TRBJ1-2; 8 positions agree with TRBD1. The germline gives CDR1 LGHDT, CDR2 YNNKEL (reference sequence). This CDR3 comprises 14 residues. V was pared by 1 base and J by 8 bases, with 6 bases of the junction left unmatched. The CDR3 nucleotides are TGTGCCAGCAGCCAAGTCCAGGGGGCGCGAGGCTACACCTTC. Its translation is CASSQVQGARGYTF.

At least ten counts were recorded for this clonotype. The chain is built from TRBV27 and TRBJ1-1; 8 bases map to TRBD1. This CDR3 has 15 amino acids. Germline CDR1 MNHEY, CDR2 SMNVEV (reference sequence). V shed 3 bases and J 4 bases; nucleotides not matched to a gene: 7. The CDR3: CASSFLTGAGTEAFF. The CDR3 DNA sequence: TGTGCCAGCAGTTTCCTGACAGGGGCGGGCACTGAAGCTTTCTTT.

The genes are TRBV6-5 and TRBJ2-4; 7 nucleotides agree with TRBD1. The germline CDR1 and CDR2 sequences are MNHEY and SVGAGI. Trimming took 5 bases from V and 4 from J; bases not matched to a gene: 5. The CDR3 totals 14 residues. DNA of the CDR3: TGTGCCAGCAGTAGAGACAGGGATAAAAACATTCAGTACTTC. It yields the protein CASSRDRDKNIQYF.

This clonotype was picked up a small number of times. The chain has TRBV6-6 and TRBJ1-1, with no clear D. Trimming cost V 2 bases and J 1 base, with 5 bases left between them. The CDR3 is 13 residues long. The V gene's germline CDR1 is MNHNY and CDR2 SVGAGI (reference sequence). The CDR3 nucleotides read TGTGCCAGCAGTTACGGGCCGAACACTGAAGCTTTCTTT. Its translation: CASSYGPNTEAFF.